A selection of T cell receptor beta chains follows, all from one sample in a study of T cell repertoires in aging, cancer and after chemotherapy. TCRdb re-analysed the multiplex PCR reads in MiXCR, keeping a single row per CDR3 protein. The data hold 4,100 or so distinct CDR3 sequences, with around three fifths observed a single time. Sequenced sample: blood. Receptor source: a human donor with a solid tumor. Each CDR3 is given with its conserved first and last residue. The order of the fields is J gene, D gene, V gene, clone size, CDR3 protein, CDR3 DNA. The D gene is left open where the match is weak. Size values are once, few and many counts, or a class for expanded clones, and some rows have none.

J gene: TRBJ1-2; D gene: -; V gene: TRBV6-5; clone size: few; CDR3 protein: CASSSLTGPYGYTF; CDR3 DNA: TGTGCCAGCAGTTCCCTCACAGGGCCCTATGGCTACACCTTC
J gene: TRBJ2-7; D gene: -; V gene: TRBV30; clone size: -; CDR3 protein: CAWSWDNYEQYF; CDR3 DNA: TGTGCCTGGAGTTGGGACAACTACGAGCAGTACTTC
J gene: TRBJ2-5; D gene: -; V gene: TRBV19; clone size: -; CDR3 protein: CASAGAGETQYF; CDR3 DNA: TGTGCCAGCGCAGGGGCGGGAGAGACCCAGTACTTC
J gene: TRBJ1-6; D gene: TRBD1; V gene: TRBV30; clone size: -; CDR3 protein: CAWLNTGTENSPLHF; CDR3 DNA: TGTGCCTGGCTGAATACCGGGACAGAGAATTCACCCCTCCACTTT
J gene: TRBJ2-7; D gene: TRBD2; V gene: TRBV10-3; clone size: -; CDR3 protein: CAISESGGSYEQYF; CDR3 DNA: TGTGCCATCAGTGAGTCCGGCGGGAGCTACGAGCAGTACTTC
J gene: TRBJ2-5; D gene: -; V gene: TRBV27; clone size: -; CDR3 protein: CASSERPGRSGETQYF; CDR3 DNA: TGTGCCAGCAGTGAACGACCGGGACGTTCGGGAGAGACCCAGTACTTC
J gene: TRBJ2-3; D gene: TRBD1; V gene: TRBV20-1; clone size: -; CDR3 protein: CSASTGTGADTQYF; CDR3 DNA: TGCAGTGCCTCGACCGGGACAGGGGCGGATACGCAGTATTTT
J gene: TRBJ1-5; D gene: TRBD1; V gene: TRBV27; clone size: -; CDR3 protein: CASRSGQGMSNQPQHF; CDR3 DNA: TGTGCCAGCAGATCCGGACAGGGGATGAGCAATCAGCCCCAGCATTTT
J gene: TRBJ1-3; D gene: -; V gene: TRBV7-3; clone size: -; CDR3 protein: CASSLGGPGNTIYF; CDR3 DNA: TGTGCCAGCAGCTTAGGAGGCCCTGGAAACACCATATATTTT
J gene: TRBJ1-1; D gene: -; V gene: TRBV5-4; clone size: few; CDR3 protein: CASSLVANTEAFF; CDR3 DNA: TGTGCCAGCAGCTTGGTCGCGAACACTGAAGCTTTCTTT
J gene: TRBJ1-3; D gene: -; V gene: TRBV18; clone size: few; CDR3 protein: CASSPQVLGPASAGNTIYF; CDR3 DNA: TGTGCCAGCTCACCACAGGTTCTTGGGCCGGCTTCCGCTGGAAACACCATATATTTT
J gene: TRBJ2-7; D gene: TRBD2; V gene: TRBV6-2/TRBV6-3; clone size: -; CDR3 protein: CASSQTSGVSYEQYF; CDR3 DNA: TGTGCCAGCAGTCAGACTAGCGGGGTCTCCTACGAGCAGTACTTC
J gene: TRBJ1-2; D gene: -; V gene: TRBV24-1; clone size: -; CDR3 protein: CATSPGGGTGYTF; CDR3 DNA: TGTGCCACCTCCCCCGGTGGCGGAACTGGCTACACCTTC
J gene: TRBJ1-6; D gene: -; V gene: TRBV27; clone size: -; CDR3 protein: CASREMSGAFSYNSPLHF; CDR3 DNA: TGTGCCAGCAGAGAGATGTCCGGGGCCTTCAGCTATAATTCACCCCTCCACTTT
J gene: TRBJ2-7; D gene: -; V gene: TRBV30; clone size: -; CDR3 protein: CAWSRGSSYEQYF; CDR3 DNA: TGTGCCTGGAGTCGGGGGAGCTCCTACGAGCAGTACTTC
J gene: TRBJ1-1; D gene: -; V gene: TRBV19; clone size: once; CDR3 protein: CASTPRGGRFVNTEAFF; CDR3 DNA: TGTGCCAGTACCCCTCGTGGGGGGCGATTCGTGAACACTGAAGCTTTCTTT
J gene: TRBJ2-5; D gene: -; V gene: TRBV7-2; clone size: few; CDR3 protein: CASSWRTGEKQETQYF; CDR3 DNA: TGTGCCAGCAGCTGGCGGACGGGGGAAAAACAAGAGACCCAGTACTTC
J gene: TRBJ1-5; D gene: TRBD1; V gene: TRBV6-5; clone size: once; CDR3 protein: CASSYSRQGQGNQPQHF; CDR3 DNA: TGTGCCAGCAGTTACTCACGACAGGGACAGGGCAATCAGCCCCAGCATTTT
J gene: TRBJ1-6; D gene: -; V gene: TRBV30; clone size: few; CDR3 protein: CAWRGNSPLHF; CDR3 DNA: TGTGCCTGGAGAGGAAATTCACCCCTCCACTTT
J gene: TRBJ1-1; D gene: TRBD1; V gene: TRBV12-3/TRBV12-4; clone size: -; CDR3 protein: CASSWPGQGATEAFF; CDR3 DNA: TGTGCCAGCAGCTGGCCGGGACAGGGGGCCACTGAAGCTTTCTTT
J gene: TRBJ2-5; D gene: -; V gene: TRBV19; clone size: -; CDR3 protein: CASSIWGTQETQYF; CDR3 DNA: TGTGCCAGTAGTATATGGGGGACTCAAGAGACCCAGTACTTC
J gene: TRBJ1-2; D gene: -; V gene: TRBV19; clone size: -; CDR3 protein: CASSMLGAATNNYGYTF; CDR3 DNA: TGTGCCAGTAGTATGTTGGGGGCGGCTACGAACAACTATGGCTACACCTTC
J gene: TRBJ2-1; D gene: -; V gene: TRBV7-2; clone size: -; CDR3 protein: CASSFKFGIPAGEQFF; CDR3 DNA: TGTGCCAGCAGCTTTAAATTCGGGATCCCAGCAGGTGAGCAGTTCTTC
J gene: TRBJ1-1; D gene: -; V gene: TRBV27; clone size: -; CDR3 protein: CASGWKGLITEAFF; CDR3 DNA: TGTGCCAGCGGGTGGAAGGGGCTTATTACTGAAGCTTTCTTT
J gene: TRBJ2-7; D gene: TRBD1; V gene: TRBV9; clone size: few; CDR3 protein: CASSVGQGVYEQYF; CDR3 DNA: TGTGCCAGCAGCGTAGGGCAGGGGGTCTACGAGCAGTACTTC
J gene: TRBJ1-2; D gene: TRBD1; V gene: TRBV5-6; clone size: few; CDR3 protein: CASSSTGTVFSSGYTF; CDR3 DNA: TGTGCCAGCAGCTCCACAGGGACAGTCTTCTCTTCAGGCTACACCTTC
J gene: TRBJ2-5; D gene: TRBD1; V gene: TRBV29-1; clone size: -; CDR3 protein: CSVSVQGAGETQYF; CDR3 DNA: TGCAGCGTTTCGGTACAGGGGGCGGGCGAGACCCAGTACTTC
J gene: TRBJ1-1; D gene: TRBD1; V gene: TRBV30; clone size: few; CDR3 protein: CAWDRGMNTEAFF; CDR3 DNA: TGTGCCTGGGACAGGGGAATGAACACTGAAGCTTTCTTT
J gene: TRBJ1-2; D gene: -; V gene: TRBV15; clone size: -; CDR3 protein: CATSRDGQIYGYTF; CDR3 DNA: TGTGCCACCAGCAGAGATGGACAGATATATGGCTACACCTTC
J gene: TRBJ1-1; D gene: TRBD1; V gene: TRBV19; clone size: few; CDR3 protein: CASSPDRGRGNTEAFF; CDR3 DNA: TGTGCCAGTAGCCCGGACAGGGGGCGTGGGAACACTGAAGCTTTCTTT
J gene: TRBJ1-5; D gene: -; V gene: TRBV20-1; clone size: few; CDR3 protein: CSARDTSGGNQPQHF; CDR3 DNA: TGCAGTGCTAGAGACACCTCAGGAGGCAATCAGCCCCAGCATTTT
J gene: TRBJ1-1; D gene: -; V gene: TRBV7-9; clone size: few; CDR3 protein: CASSVGVTEAFF; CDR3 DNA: TGTGCCAGCAGCGTAGGGGTTACTGAAGCTTTCTTT
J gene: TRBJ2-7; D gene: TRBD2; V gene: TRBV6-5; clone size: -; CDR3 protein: CASSLTSGTYEQYF; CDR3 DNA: TGTGCCAGCAGCCTGACTAGCGGAACCTACGAGCAGTACTTC
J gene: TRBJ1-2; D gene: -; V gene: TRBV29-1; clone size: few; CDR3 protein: CSGLQGTHGYTF; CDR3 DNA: TGCAGCGGCTTACAAGGGACCCATGGCTACACCTTC
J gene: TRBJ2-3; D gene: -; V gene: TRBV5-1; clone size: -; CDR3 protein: CASSLAPRGTDTQYF; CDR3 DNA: TGTGCCAGCAGCTTGGCGCCGCGGGGCACAGATACGCAGTATTTT
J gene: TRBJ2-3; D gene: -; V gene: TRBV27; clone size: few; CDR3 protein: CASRNEPLRTDTQYF; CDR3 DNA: TGTGCCAGCAGGAACGAGCCTCTTCGCACAGATACGCAGTATTTT
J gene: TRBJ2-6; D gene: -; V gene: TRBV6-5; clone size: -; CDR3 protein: CASSFAGSGANVLTF; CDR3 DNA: TGTGCCAGCAGTTTCGCGGGCTCTGGGGCCAACGTCCTGACTTTC
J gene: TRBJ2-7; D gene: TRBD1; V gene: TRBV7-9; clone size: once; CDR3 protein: CASSLGTGVNRYEQYF; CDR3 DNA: TGTGCCAGCAGCCTGGGGACAGGGGTTAACCGCTACGAGCAGTACTTC
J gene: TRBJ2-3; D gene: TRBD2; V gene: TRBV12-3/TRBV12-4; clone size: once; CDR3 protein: CASSLTRGAGTDTQYF; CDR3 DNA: TGTGCCAGCAGTTTAACGCGGGGGGCTGGGACAGATACGCAGTATTTT
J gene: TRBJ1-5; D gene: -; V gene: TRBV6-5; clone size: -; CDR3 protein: CASSPLSHSGQPQHF; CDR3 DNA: TGTGCCAGCAGTCCGCTATCGCATTCTGGTCAGCCCCAGCATTTT
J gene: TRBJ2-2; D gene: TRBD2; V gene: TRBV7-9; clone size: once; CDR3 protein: CASSILAGGPSTGELFF; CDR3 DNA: TGTGCCAGCAGTATCCTAGCGGGAGGGCCCAGCACCGGGGAGCTGTTTTTT
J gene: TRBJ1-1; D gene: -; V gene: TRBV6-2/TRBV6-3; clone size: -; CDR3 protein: CASSYSERNTEAFF; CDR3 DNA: TGTGCCAGCAGTTACTCGGAGAGGAACACTGAAGCTTTCTTT
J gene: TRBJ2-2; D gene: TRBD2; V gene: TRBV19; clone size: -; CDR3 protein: CATRAGARDTGELFF; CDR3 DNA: TGTGCCACCAGAGCGGGGGCTAGGGACACCGGGGAGCTGTTTTTT
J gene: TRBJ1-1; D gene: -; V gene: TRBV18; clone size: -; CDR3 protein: CASSPISGTEAFF; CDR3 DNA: TGTGCCAGCTCACCAATTTCAGGGACTGAAGCTTTCTTT
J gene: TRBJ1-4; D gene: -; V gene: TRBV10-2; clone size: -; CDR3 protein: CASRAEATNEKLFF; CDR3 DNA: TGTGCCAGCCGGGCGGAAGCAACTAATGAAAAACTGTTTTTT
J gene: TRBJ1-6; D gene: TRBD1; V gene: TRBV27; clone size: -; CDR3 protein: CASSFFAATGGYSGSNSPLHF; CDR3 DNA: TGTGCCAGCAGTTTCTTCGCCGCGACAGGGGGCTACAGCGGATCTAATTCACCCCTCCACTTT
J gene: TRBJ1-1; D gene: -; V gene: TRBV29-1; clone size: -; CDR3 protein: CSAMNTEAFF; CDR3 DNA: TGCAGCGCCATGAACACTGAAGCTTTCTTT
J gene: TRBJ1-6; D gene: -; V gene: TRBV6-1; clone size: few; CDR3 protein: CASSESSGSVSPLHF; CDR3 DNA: TGTGCCAGCAGTGAATCGTCAGGGTCCGTGAGCCCCCTCCACTTT